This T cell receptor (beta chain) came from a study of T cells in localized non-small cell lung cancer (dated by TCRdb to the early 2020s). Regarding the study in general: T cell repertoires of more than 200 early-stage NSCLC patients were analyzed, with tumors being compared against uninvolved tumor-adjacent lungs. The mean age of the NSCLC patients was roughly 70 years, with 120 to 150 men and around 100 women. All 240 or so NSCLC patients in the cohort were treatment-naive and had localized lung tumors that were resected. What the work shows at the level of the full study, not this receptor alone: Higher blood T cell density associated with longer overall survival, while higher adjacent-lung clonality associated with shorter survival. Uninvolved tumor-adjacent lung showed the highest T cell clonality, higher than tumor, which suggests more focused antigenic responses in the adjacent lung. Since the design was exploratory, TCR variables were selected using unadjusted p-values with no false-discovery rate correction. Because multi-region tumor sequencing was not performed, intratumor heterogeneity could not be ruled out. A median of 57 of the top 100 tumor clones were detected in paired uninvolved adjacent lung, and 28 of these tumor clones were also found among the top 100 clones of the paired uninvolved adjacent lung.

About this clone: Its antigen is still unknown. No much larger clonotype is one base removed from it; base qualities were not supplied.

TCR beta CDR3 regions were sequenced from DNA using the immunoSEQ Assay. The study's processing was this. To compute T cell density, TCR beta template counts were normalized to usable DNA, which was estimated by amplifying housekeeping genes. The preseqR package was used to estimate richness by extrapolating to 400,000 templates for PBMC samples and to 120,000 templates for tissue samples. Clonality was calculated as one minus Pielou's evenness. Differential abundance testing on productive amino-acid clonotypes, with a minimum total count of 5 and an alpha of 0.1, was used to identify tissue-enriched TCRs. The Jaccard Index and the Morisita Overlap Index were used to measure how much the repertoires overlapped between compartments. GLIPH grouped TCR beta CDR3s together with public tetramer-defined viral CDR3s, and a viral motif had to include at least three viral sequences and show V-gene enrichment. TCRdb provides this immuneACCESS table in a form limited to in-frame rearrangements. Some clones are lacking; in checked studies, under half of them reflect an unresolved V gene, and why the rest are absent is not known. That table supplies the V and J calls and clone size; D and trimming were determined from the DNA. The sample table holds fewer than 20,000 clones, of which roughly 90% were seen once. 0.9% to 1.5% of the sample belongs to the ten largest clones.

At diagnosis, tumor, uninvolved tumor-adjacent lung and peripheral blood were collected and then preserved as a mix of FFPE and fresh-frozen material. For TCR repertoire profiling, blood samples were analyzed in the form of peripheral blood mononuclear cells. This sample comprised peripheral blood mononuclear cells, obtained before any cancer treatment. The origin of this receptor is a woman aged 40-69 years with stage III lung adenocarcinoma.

The DNA sequence reads TGTGCCAGCAGTTACGGTTTTTTGGGGAACACAGATACGCAGTATTTT. Its translation is CASSYGFLGNTDTQYF. Recombination connected TRBV6-6 to TRBJ2-3; confidence is insufficient to name the D gene. Spanning cysteine to phenylalanine, the CDR3 consists of 16 amino acids. CDR3 DNA is the only sequence kept; it has 48 bases, read in frame from the first base. V drops 2 bases and J drops 2 bases, leaving 14 bases in between. The germline V gene (reference sequence) specifies MNHNY as CDR1 and SVGAGI as CDR2.